The following is a T cell receptor (beta chain) sequence with its context. The table lists this clone with a count of one. It has no known antigen specificity. No base-level quality is on record; no much larger clone is a single base apart. The germline V gene sets CDR1 to SQVTM and CDR2 to ANQGSEA. The junction shows trimming of 3 bases on V and 4 bases on J, and the gene matches do not reach 5 bases of it. Inclusive of the bounding cysteine and phenylalanine, the CDR3 is 13 residues long. The sequence is cut down to CDR3 DNA, 39 bases in frame from base 1. TCRbeta CDR3 regions were amplified from genomic DNA using the immunoSEQ Assay, a bias-controlled multiplex PCR. Per the authors' processing: Nucleated cell counts per sample were estimated from amplification of reference gene primers within the assay. Sequence reads were collapsed and filtered to measure the absolute abundance of every unique TCRbeta CDR3 rearrangement. For each sample, productive Simpson clonality was calculated as the square root of Simpson's diversity index over productive rearrangements. Entries here come from immuneACCESS through TCRdb and include only in-frame sequences with V and J called. Some clones fail to appear in such tables; in the studies checked, an unresolved V gene covers under half of the shortfall, and the cause of the remainder is unknown. V, J and clone size derive from that table, while D and trimming were established from the DNA sequence. This sample has about 190,000 clones in its table, and roughly 78% of those were observed once. Around 2.8% of the sample lies in the top ten.

Collaborating institutions collected whole blood in K2EDTA tubes following their own protocols. For TCRbeta analysis, collaborators shipped samples in one of three forms: frozen whole blood, isolated PBMCs, or DNA extracted from either of those sample types. This entry is derived from a study of blood T cell repertoires in COVID-19 (dated by TCRdb to 2019 to 2021). At the level of the whole study: Samples covering the acute and convalescent phases of COVID-19 were provided by collaborators in the United States, Italy and Spain. The material from the prospective study consisted of cDNA or gDNA derived from T cells, B-cell-depleted T cells, or PBMCs. Subjects who had been exposed to COVID-19, were actively infected with it, or had recovered from it provided the deeply sampled blood TCRbeta repertoires that made up the dataset. The repertoires were released in a freely available public database meant as a resource for research on the immune response to SARS-CoV-2. Samples were obtained from the ongoing ImmuneRACE study (first 160 participants) and from 1,254 subjects provided by 6 global collaborators. Nearly every sample came with metadata listing a de-identified subject ID, COVID-19 status, age in years and sex. Where available, HLA class I and class II types were taken from metadata supplied by the sample provider and were not determined by assay-based typing.

General findings and caveats noted by the study authors: Clinical and demographic metadata were provided uncurated, with the amount varying by source and participant.

The chain is made from TRBV29-1 and TRBJ2-7; 8 bases in between match TRBD1. Sequencing was performed on peripheral blood. The clonotype originates from an elderly woman with active or convalescent COVID-19. The bases are TGCAGCGTTGACGGCCAGGGGGCTTACGAGCAGTACTTC. Its amino acids are CSVDGQGAYEQYF.